Sequencing of this T cell receptor beta chain was carried out in a study of T cell repertoires in cytomegalovirus infection. The CDR3 has 13 residues. Notes on the study in general: CMV-specific HLA-C-restricted TCR beta clonotypes dominated the ex vivo response.

This clonotype was counted many times. The antigen is not known. At one end, the junction sequence differs from germline, possibly due to a read error. TCRdb recomputed calls from the reads with MiXCR, one row per CDR3 protein. The sample carries some 560,000 distinct CDR3 sequences, around 40% recorded once. This sequence joins TRBV12-3 or TRBV12-4 and TRBJ1-1, with D uncertain. The material sequenced was cultured PBMCs, taken from culture after CMV antigen stimulation. The source of this sequence is a human donor in good health (CMV status not recorded). Some clones in this sample may be carry-over from other donors' samples. The CDR3 here is CASSLALDTEAFF. The CDR3 nucleotides are TGTGCCAGCAGCTTAGCGTTAGACACTGAAGCTTTCTTT.